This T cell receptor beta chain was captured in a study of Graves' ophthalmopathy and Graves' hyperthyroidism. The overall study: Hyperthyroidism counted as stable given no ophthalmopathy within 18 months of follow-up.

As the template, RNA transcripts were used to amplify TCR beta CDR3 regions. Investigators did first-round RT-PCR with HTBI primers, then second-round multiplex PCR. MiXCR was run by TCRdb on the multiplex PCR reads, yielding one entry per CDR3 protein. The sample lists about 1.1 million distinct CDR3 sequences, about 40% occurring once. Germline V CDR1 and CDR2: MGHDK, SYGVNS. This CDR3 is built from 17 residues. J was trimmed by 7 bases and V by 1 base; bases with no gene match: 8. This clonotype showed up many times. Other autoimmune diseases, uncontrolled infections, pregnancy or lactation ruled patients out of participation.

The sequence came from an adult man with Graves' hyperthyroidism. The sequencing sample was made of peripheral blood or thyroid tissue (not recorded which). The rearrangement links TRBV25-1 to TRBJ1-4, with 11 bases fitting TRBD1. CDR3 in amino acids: CASSELGQGVISEKLFF. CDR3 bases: TGTGCCAGCAGTGAATTGGGACAGGGGGTGATAAGTGAAAAACTGTTTTTT.